This is a list of T cell receptor beta chains from one sample in a study of shared clonotypes between healthy human individuals. Clones were sequenced by immunoSEQ multiplex PCR, and TCRdb holds only the in-frame ones, with some missing. The data show some 600,000 clones, approximately 96% seen once. Sequencing input: naive CD8+ T cells sorted from blood. The receptors shown here come from a young woman in good health. CDR3s include the opening cysteine and the closing phenylalanine or tryptophan. A D gene is named only where the DNA matches it firmly. Some rows have no size entry. The others give once, few or many, or a class for an expanded clone.

d_call: -
j_call: TRBJ2-1
clone_size: -
v_call: TRBV28
cdr3_nt: TGTGCCAGCAGCTTTTCGGCACGGCGGGACAGCTCTTCGAATGAGCAGTTCTTC
cdr3_aa: CASSFSARRDSSSNEQFF

d_call: TRBD1
j_call: TRBJ2-3
clone_size: -
v_call: TRBV11-2
cdr3_nt: TGTGCCAGCAGCAGCAGACAGGGGGTCATGAGCACAGATACGCAGTATTTT
cdr3_aa: CASSSRQGVMSTDTQYF

d_call: -
j_call: TRBJ1-5
clone_size: -
v_call: TRBV2
cdr3_nt: TGTGCCAGCAGTGAAGGGGAGGCTGGTCAGCCCCAGCATTTT
cdr3_aa: CASSEGEAGQPQHF

d_call: -
j_call: TRBJ2-7
clone_size: -
v_call: TRBV28
cdr3_nt: TGTGCCAGCAGCCCTATCGAGCCCTCCTACGAGCAGTACTTC
cdr3_aa: CASSPIEPSYEQYF

d_call: TRBD2
j_call: TRBJ2-3
clone_size: -
v_call: TRBV27
cdr3_nt: TGTGCCAGCAGCCTAGCGGTTAGCACAGATACGCAGTATTTT
cdr3_aa: CASSLAVSTDTQYF

d_call: TRBD1
j_call: TRBJ1-3
clone_size: -
v_call: TRBV6-1
cdr3_nt: TGTGCCAGCAGTGAAGGACAGGGGTACTCTGGAAACACCATATATTTT
cdr3_aa: CASSEGQGYSGNTIYF

d_call: -
j_call: TRBJ1-5
clone_size: -
v_call: TRBV13
cdr3_nt: TGTGCCAGCAGCCGTCAGGGAAATCAGCCCCAGCATTTT
cdr3_aa: CASSRQGNQPQHF

d_call: -
j_call: TRBJ1-3
clone_size: -
v_call: TRBV5-6
cdr3_nt: TGTGCCAGCACGAACCCCTGGACAGAACGAAACACCATATATTTT
cdr3_aa: CASTNPWTERNTIYF

d_call: -
j_call: TRBJ1-3
clone_size: -
v_call: TRBV11-2
cdr3_nt: TGTGCCAGCAGCTGGACAGCTGGAAACACCATATATTTT
cdr3_aa: CASSWTAGNTIYF

d_call: -
j_call: TRBJ2-7
clone_size: -
v_call: TRBV7-4
cdr3_nt: TGTGCCAGCAGCTTTCGATACTACGAGCAGTACTTC
cdr3_aa: CASSFRYYEQYF

d_call: -
j_call: TRBJ1-4
clone_size: -
v_call: TRBV6-1
cdr3_nt: TGTGCCATTTTCCTACTCGCAACTAATGAAAAACTGTTTTTT
cdr3_aa: CAIFLLATNEKLFF

d_call: TRBD1
j_call: TRBJ2-7
clone_size: -
v_call: TRBV7-8
cdr3_nt: TGTGCCAGCAGCTCACGACAGGGGCGACTCTACGAGCAGTACTTC
cdr3_aa: CASSSRQGRLYEQYF

d_call: TRBD1
j_call: TRBJ2-2
clone_size: -
v_call: TRBV7-9
cdr3_nt: TGTGCCAGCAGCCGAGGACAGGGGTCTGTCGGGGAGCTGTTTTTT
cdr3_aa: CASSRGQGSVGELFF

d_call: -
j_call: TRBJ2-1
clone_size: -
v_call: TRBV29-1
cdr3_nt: TGCAGCGTTGAAGGAGGGTCTGTTGGCGAGCAGTTCTTC
cdr3_aa: CSVEGGSVGEQFF

d_call: -
j_call: TRBJ1-5
clone_size: once
v_call: TRBV25-1
cdr3_nt: TGTGCCAGCAGTGGCCGGACGGAGGGATATAGCAATCAGCCCCAGCATTTT
cdr3_aa: CASSGRTEGYSNQPQHF

d_call: -
j_call: TRBJ2-7
clone_size: once
v_call: TRBV7-9
cdr3_nt: TGTGCCAGCAGCCTGACACCCTTCTACGAGCAGTACTTC
cdr3_aa: CASSLTPFYEQYF

d_call: -
j_call: TRBJ2-7
clone_size: -
v_call: TRBV5-1
cdr3_nt: TGCGCCAGCAGCTTGGCCCGGGACCTACAAGGAATCGAGCAGTACTTC
cdr3_aa: CASSLARDLQGIEQYF

d_call: TRBD2
j_call: TRBJ2-7
clone_size: -
v_call: TRBV6-1
cdr3_nt: TGTGCCAGCAGTGAAGAAGCGGGGGCCTCCTACGAGCAGTACTTC
cdr3_aa: CASSEEAGASYEQYF

d_call: TRBD2
j_call: TRBJ2-2
clone_size: -
v_call: TRBV4-1
cdr3_nt: TGCGCCAGCAGCCAAGATGTGATAGCGGGAGTAGTTGGGGAGCTGTTTTTT
cdr3_aa: CASSQDVIAGVVGELFF

d_call: -
j_call: TRBJ1-5
clone_size: -
v_call: TRBV19
cdr3_nt: TGTATGTCCCCGAGCAATCAGCCCCAGCATTTT
cdr3_aa: CMSPSNQPQHF

d_call: -
j_call: TRBJ2-5
clone_size: -
v_call: TRBV7-8
cdr3_nt: TGTGCCAGCAAAGGGTACCAAGAGACCCAGTACTTC
cdr3_aa: CASKGYQETQYF

d_call: -
j_call: TRBJ2-7
clone_size: -
v_call: TRBV11-2
cdr3_nt: TGTGCCAGCAGCTTAGGGGTGTCCTATTACGAGCAGTACTTC
cdr3_aa: CASSLGVSYYEQYF

d_call: -
j_call: TRBJ1-5
clone_size: -
v_call: TRBV27
cdr3_nt: TGTGCCAGCAGTTTGAGATTTGTCAGCCTCAATCAGCCCCAGCATTTT
cdr3_aa: CASSLRFVSLNQPQHF

d_call: TRBD2
j_call: TRBJ2-7
clone_size: -
v_call: TRBV10-2
cdr3_nt: TGCGCCAGCAGTGAGTCGATAGGACTAGACTACGAGCAGTACTTC
cdr3_aa: CASSESIGLDYEQYF

d_call: TRBD1
j_call: TRBJ1-5
clone_size: once
v_call: TRBV5-6
cdr3_nt: TGTGCCAGCAGCTTGGGGGGACAGGGTAGATTACAGCCCCAGCATTTT
cdr3_aa: CASSLGGQGRLQPQHF

d_call: TRBD1
j_call: TRBJ1-1
clone_size: -
v_call: TRBV5-4
cdr3_nt: TGTGCCAGCAGCTTGGCAGGGGACAGGGTGGTTACTGAAGCTTTCTTT
cdr3_aa: CASSLAGDRVVTEAFF

d_call: -
j_call: TRBJ1-2
clone_size: -
v_call: TRBV6-5
cdr3_nt: TGTGCCAGCAGCCCAGGCCGGAGCTATGGCTACACCTTC
cdr3_aa: CASSPGRSYGYTF

d_call: -
j_call: TRBJ1-1
clone_size: -
v_call: TRBV27
cdr3_nt: TGTGCCAGCAGTTTAGACTTTCCGGGGATGAACACTGAAGCTTTCTTT
cdr3_aa: CASSLDFPGMNTEAFF

d_call: TRBD1
j_call: TRBJ2-7
clone_size: -
v_call: TRBV5-1
cdr3_nt: TGCGCCAGCAGCTATAATCCAGGGGGCAAAACGGGGTCCACCCACGAGCAGTACTTC
cdr3_aa: CASSYNPGGKTGSTHEQYF

d_call: TRBD2
j_call: TRBJ2-7
clone_size: -
v_call: TRBV11-2
cdr3_nt: TGTGCCAGCAGCCCCCTGACTAGCCTAAGCTCCTACGAGCAGTACTTC
cdr3_aa: CASSPLTSLSSYEQYF

d_call: -
j_call: TRBJ2-1
clone_size: -
v_call: TRBV9
cdr3_nt: TGTGCCAGCAGCTCTATCTATCCCAATGAGCAGTTCTTC
cdr3_aa: CASSSIYPNEQFF

d_call: -
j_call: TRBJ1-1
clone_size: -
v_call: TRBV28
cdr3_nt: TGTGCCAGCATGGTTGAGGGCACTGAAGCTTTCTTT
cdr3_aa: CASMVEGTEAFF

d_call: TRBD1
j_call: TRBJ2-5
clone_size: -
v_call: TRBV13
cdr3_nt: TGTGCCAGCAGCTTAAGACAGGGGTGGAGAGGGACCCAGTACTTC
cdr3_aa: CASSLRQGWRGTQYF

d_call: TRBD1
j_call: TRBJ1-2
clone_size: -
v_call: TRBV28
cdr3_nt: TGTGCCAGCAGAACCGGGACAGGGTATTTCACTAACTATGGCTACACCTTC
cdr3_aa: CASRTGTGYFTNYGYTF

d_call: -
j_call: TRBJ2-7
clone_size: -
v_call: TRBV5-6
cdr3_nt: TGTGCCAGCAGCTTAGGGAGTAGCTCCTACGAGCAGTACTTC
cdr3_aa: CASSLGSSSYEQYF

d_call: -
j_call: TRBJ1-5
clone_size: -
v_call: TRBV5-8
cdr3_nt: TGTGCCAGCAGCCACGGGACCAGCTGGGGGGGCAATCAGCCCCAGCATTTT
cdr3_aa: CASSHGTSWGGNQPQHF

d_call: -
j_call: TRBJ2-5
clone_size: -
v_call: TRBV19
cdr3_nt: TGTGCCAGTAGTGTATTTCTAAAAGAGACCCAGTACTTC
cdr3_aa: CASSVFLKETQYF

d_call: TRBD1
j_call: TRBJ2-7
clone_size: -
v_call: TRBV28
cdr3_nt: TGTGCCAGCAGTTTACTGGACAGGTCAGACGAGCAGTACTTC
cdr3_aa: CASSLLDRSDEQYF

d_call: -
j_call: TRBJ2-1
clone_size: -
v_call: TRBV5-1
cdr3_nt: TGCGCCAGCAGCTTGTCGGTGGGTCTGGGCAATGAGCAGTTCTTC
cdr3_aa: CASSLSVGLGNEQFF

d_call: TRBD2
j_call: TRBJ2-7
clone_size: -
v_call: TRBV25-1
cdr3_nt: TGTGCCAGCTCGACTAGCATTAAGTGCGAGCAGTACTTC
cdr3_aa: CASSTSIKCEQYF

d_call: TRBD1
j_call: TRBJ1-2
clone_size: -
v_call: TRBV15
cdr3_nt: TGTGCCACCAGCACCGGGACAGGGGTTAGTGGCTACACCTTC
cdr3_aa: CATSTGTGVSGYTF

d_call: TRBD1
j_call: TRBJ1-1
clone_size: -
v_call: TRBV28
cdr3_nt: TGTGCCAGCAGTACGACAGGGCTAGTAACTGAAGCTTTCTTT
cdr3_aa: CASSTTGLVTEAFF

d_call: -
j_call: TRBJ2-7
clone_size: -
v_call: TRBV27
cdr3_nt: TGTGCCAGCTCTTCCCCAAGGGACTACGAGCAGTACTTC
cdr3_aa: CASSSPRDYEQYF

d_call: -
j_call: TRBJ2-7
clone_size: -
v_call: TRBV25-1
cdr3_nt: TGTGCCAGCAGTGAATCCTGGGGTCTCTACGAGCAGTACTTC
cdr3_aa: CASSESWGLYEQYF

d_call: -
j_call: TRBJ2-1
clone_size: -
v_call: TRBV28
cdr3_nt: TGTGCCAGCGGGGTCGCGGCTACCAATGAGCAGTTCTTC
cdr3_aa: CASGVAATNEQFF

d_call: TRBD2
j_call: TRBJ2-1
clone_size: -
v_call: TRBV13
cdr3_nt: TGTGCCAGCAGCCAGACCAGCGGGAGGGACAATGAGCAGTTCTTC
cdr3_aa: CASSQTSGRDNEQFF

d_call: TRBD2
j_call: TRBJ2-5
clone_size: -
v_call: TRBV4-2
cdr3_nt: TGTGCCAGCAGCCAGGAACTTCCACTAGCGCCCCAAGAGACCCAGTACTTC
cdr3_aa: CASSQELPLAPQETQYF

d_call: TRBD2
j_call: TRBJ2-5
clone_size: once
v_call: TRBV10-3
cdr3_nt: TGTGCCATCAGTGGGCTAGCGGGAGCTCAAGAGACCCAGTACTTC
cdr3_aa: CAISGLAGAQETQYF

d_call: TRBD1
j_call: TRBJ2-2
clone_size: -
v_call: TRBV11-2
cdr3_nt: TGTGCCAGCAGCTTTAGGAGAAGTGGGGGACAGACCGGGGAGCTGTTTTTT
cdr3_aa: CASSFRRSGGQTGELFF

d_call: -
j_call: TRBJ1-1
clone_size: -
v_call: TRBV5-6
cdr3_nt: TGTGCCAGCAGCTTGTTACAGGACAGGAACACTGAAGCTTTCTTT
cdr3_aa: CASSLLQDRNTEAFF